The clone carrying this T cell receptor beta chain has only one observation. The antigen is not known. All donors were healthy HIV-negative adults lacking recent acute infections or vaccinations. This record belongs to a study of shared clonotypes between healthy human individuals. Study observations and caveats: Clonotypes not shared had lower generation probabilities than those common to all four donors.

Germline CDR1 is LNHDA and CDR2 is SQIVND (reference sequence). CDR3 length: 17 amino acids. With V trimmed by 5 bases and J by 6 bases, 15 bases remained unmatched. At the deep level, the assay was run. In the original analysis: Owing to the provision of junction-only sequences devoid of quality scores by immunoSEQ, filtering differed. The method was immunoSEQ multiplex PCR; TCRdb's version includes in-frame clones alone and lacks a portion of them. V and J calls and clone size follow that table, whereas D and trimming were derived from the DNA. The table records 2 million to 2.5 million clones, approximately 95% of them present only once.

The TCR originated in a man between 18 and 35 years old in good health. Sequencing used naive CD4+ T cells sorted from blood. Noted subset: CD45RA+ positively selected. The V and J genes are TRBV19 and TRBJ2-2, with 7 bases identical to TRBD2. The CDR3 reads CASSPRQAGMGAGELFF. Written as DNA, the CDR3 is TGTGCCAGTAGTCCTAGGCAAGCGGGAATGGGGGCCGGGGAGCTGTTTTTT.